The source of this TCR beta chain is a study of blood T cell repertoires in COVID-19. About the research overall: Collection of acute and convalescent COVID-19 samples took place in the United States, Italy and Spain. PBMCs, B-cell-depleted T cells, or T cells provided the cDNA or gDNA that made up the material.

In the original processing: Reference gene primer amplification yielded estimated nucleated cell counts. Generated by immunoSEQ multiplex PCR, the TCRdb table keeps only in-frame clones and is missing some. V and J calls and clone size are as listed in that table; D and trimming were resolved from the DNA. The sample lists roughly 80,000 clones, over 70% occurring once. Germline V CDR1 and CDR2: GTSNPN, SVGIG (reference sequence). The CDR3 has 13 residues. The ends were cut back, 0 bases at V and 3 bases at J, with 8 bases in the middle. This clone was counted a few times. The sample taken for sequencing was peripheral blood. The genes are TRBV30 and TRBJ1-1; the D gene is possibly TRBD1 (5 bases). This clonotype was sampled from a man older than 75 with acute or convalescent COVID-19. CDR3 nucleotides: TGTGCCTGGAGTGTACAAGGGGACACTGAAGCTTTCTTT. Translation gives CAWSVQGDTEAFF.